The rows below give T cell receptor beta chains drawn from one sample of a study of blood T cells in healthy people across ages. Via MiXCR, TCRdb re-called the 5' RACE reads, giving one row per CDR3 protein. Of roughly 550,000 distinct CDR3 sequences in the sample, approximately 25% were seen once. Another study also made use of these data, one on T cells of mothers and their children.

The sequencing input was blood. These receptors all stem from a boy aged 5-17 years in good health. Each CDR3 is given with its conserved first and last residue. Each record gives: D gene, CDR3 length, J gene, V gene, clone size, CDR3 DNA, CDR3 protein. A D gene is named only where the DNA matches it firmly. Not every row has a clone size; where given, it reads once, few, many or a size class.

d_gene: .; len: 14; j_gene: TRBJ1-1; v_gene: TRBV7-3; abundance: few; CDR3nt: TGTGCCAGCAGCCGGTCGGGTGGTCGAACTGAAGCTTTCTTT; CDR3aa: CASSRSGGRTEAFF
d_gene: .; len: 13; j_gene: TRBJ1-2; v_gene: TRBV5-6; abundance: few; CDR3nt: TGTGCCAGCAGCCCCGACAGCCGCGGTGGCTACACCTTC; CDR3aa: CASSPDSRGGYTF
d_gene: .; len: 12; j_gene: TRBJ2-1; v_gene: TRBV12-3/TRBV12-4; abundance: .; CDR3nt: TGTGCCAGCAGTTGGGCTAGTAGTGAGCAGTTCTTC; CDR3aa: CASSWASSEQFF
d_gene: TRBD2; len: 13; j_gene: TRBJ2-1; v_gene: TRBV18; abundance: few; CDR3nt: TGTGCCAGCTCACCACTAGCGGGAGGGGAGCAGTTCTTC; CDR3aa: CASSPLAGGEQFF
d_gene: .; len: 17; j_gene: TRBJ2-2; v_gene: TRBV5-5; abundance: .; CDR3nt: TGTGCCAGCAGCGGACAGCCCTCCCAAGTCCGGGCCGGGGAGCTGTTTTTT; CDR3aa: CASSGQPSQVRAGELFF
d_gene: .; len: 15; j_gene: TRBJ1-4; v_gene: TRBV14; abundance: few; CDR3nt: TGTGCCAGCAGCCAAGATGGAGCCCTTAATGAAAAACTGTTTTTT; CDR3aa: CASSQDGALNEKLFF
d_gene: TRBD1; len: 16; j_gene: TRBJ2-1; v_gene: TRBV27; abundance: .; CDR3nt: TGTGCCAGCAGTTTAAGAGGAAGGGACAGAAACAATGAGCAGTTCTTC; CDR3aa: CASSLRGRDRNNEQFF
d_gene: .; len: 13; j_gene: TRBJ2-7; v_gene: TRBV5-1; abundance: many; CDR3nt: TGCGCCAGCAGCAAGACGGTGTCTTTCGAGCAGTACTTC; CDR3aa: CASSKTVSFEQYF
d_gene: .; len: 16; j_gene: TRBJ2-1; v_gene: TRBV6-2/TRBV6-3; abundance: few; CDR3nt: TGTGCCAGCAGCACCCTTCGGGGCGGGCCTTACAATGAGCAGTTCTTC; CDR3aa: CASSTLRGGPYNEQFF
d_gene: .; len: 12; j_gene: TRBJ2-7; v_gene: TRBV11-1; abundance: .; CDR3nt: TGTGCCAGCAGCTTAGAACAGCACGAGCAGTACTTC; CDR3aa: CASSLEQHEQYF
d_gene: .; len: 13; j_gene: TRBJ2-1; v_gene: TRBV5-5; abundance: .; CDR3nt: TGTGCCAGCAGCCTTGATGTTCGGCCAGAGCAGTTCTTC; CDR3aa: CASSLDVRPEQFF
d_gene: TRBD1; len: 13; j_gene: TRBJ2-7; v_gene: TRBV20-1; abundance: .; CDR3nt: TGCAGTGCCACCAGGGGGCGATACGGCGAGCAGTACTTC; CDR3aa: CSATRGRYGEQYF
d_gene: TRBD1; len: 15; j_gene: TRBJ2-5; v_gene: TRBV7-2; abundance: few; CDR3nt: TGTGCCAGCAGCTCACCGGGACAGGGGTCCAGGGCCCAGTACTTC; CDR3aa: CASSSPGQGSRAQYF
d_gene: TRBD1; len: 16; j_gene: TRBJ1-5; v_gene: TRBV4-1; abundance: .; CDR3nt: TGCGCCAGCAGCCAAGGAGGACGGGACAGACCTTGGCCCCAGCATTTT; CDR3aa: CASSQGGRDRPWPQHF
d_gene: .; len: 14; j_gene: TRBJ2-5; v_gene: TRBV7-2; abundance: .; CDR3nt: TGTGCCAGCAGCTTCCGAGCGGCCCAAGAGACCCAGTACTTC; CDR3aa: CASSFRAAQETQYF
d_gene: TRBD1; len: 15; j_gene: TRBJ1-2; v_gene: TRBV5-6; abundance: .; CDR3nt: TGTGCCAGCAGGATAGACAGGGGGCTTGGCTATGGCTACACCTTC; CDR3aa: CASRIDRGLGYGYTF
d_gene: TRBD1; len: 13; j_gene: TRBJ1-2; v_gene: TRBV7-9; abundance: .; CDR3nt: TGTGCCAGCAGCGGAGGGGGCTTCGGTGGCTACACCTTC; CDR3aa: CASSGGGFGGYTF
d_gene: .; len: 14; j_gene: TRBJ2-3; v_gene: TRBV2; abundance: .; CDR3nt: TGTGCCAGCAGTTGGGAGTTGGGTTCAGATACGCAGTATTTT; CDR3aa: CASSWELGSDTQYF
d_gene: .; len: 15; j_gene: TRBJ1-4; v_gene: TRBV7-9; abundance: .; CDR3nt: TGTGCCAGCAGCACATACACCGCAACTAATGAAAAACTGTTTTTT; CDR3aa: CASSTYTATNEKLFF
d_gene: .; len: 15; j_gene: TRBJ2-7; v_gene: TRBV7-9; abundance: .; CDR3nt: TGTGCCAGCAGCGACACGACAGTCACTCCTTACGAGCAGTACTTC; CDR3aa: CASSDTTVTPYEQYF
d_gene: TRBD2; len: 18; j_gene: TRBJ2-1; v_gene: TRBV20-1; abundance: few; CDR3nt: TGCAGTGCTAAGGGACTCCACGGACTAGCAGAACGATCAAATGAGCAGTTCTTC; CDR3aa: CSAKGLHGLAERSNEQFF
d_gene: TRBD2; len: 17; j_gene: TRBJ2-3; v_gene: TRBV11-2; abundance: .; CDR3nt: TGTGCCAGCAGCGACTGGGAAACTAGCGGGGGGAGAGATACGCAGTATTTT; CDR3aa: CASSDWETSGGRDTQYF
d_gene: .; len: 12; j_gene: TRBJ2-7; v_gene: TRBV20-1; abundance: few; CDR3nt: TGCAGTGCAAGACATATCACCTACGAGCAGTACTTC; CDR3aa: CSARHITYEQYF
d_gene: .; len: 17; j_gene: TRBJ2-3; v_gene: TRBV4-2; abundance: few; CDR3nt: TGTGCCAGCAGCCAAGGCGTCAGCGACGGAAGCACAGATACGCAGTATTTT; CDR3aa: CASSQGVSDGSTDTQYF
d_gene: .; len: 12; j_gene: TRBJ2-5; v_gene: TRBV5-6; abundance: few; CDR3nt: TGTGCCAGCAGCGGAGGTCAGGAGACCCAGTACTTC; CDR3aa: CASSGGQETQYF
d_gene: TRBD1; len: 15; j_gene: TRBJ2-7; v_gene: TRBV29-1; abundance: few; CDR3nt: TGCAGCGTTGGAGAGGTGGGACAGGGGTCCTACGAGCAGTACTTC; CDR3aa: CSVGEVGQGSYEQYF
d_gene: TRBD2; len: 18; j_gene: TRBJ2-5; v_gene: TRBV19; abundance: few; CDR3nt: TGTGCCAGTAGTCTGCTCCTTGGACTAGCGGGGATACAAGAGACCCAGTACTTC; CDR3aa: CASSLLLGLAGIQETQYF
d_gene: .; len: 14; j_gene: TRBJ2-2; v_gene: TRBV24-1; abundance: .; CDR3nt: TGTGCCACCAAGGAGGGGGCAAACACCGGGGAGCTGTTTTTT; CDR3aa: CATKEGANTGELFF
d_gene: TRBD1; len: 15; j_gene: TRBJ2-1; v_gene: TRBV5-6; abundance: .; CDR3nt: TGTGCCAGCAGCCACGGACAGGGATCCCGGGATGAGCAGTTCTTC; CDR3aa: CASSHGQGSRDEQFF
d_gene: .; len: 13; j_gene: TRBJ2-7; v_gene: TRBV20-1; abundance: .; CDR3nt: TGCAGTGCTGCTTCTCCCCTAGCCGGCGAGCAGTACTTC; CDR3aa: CSAASPLAGEQYF
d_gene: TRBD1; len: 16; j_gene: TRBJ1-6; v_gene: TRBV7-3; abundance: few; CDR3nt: TGTGCCAGCAGCGAATTCTACCGGGACAGAGGTTCACCCCTCCACTTT; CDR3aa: CASSEFYRDRGSPLHF
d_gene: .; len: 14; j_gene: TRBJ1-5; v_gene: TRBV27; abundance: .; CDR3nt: TGTGCCAGCAGTTCCGCAGGGGGCAATCAGCCCCAGCATTTT; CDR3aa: CASSSAGGNQPQHF
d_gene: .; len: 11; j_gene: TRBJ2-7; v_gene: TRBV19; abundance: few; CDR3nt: TGTGCCAGTAGTATCGGCTACGAGCAGTACTTC; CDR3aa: CASSIGYEQYF
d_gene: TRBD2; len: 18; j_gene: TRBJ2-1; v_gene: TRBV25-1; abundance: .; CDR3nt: TGTGCCAGCAGTTATCCTGGGGGACTAGCGGTGGGCTACAATGAGCAGTTCTTC; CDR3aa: CASSYPGGLAVGYNEQFF
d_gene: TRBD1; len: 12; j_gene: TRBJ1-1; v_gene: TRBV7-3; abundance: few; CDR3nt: TGTGCCAGCAGCTCTGGACAGGAGGCAGCTTTCTTT; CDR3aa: CASSSGQEAAFF
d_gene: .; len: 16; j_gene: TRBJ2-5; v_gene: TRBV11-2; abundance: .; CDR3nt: TGTGCCAGCAGCTTAGGAGTGGCAGGGATTAAAGAGACCCAGTACTTC; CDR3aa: CASSLGVAGIKETQYF
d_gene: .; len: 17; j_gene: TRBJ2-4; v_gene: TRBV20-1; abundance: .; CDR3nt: TGCAGTGCTAGAGATCGACCGGAGATACTAGCCAAAAACATTCAGTACTTC; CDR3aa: CSARDRPEILAKNIQYF
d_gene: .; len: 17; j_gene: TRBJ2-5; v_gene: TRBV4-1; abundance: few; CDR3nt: TGCGCCAGCAGCCAAGATCCCACCCCGGGAGTAAAAGAGACCCAGTACTTC; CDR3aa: CASSQDPTPGVKETQYF
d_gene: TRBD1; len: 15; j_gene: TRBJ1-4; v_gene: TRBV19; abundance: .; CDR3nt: TGTGCCAGTAGTATTACAGGGGGACGGAGCGAAAAACTGTTTTTT; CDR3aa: CASSITGGRSEKLFF
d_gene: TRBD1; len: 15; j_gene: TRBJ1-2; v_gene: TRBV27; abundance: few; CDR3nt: TGTGCCAGCAGTCCAGGACAGGGAGATCCGTATGGCTACACCTTC; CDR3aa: CASSPGQGDPYGYTF
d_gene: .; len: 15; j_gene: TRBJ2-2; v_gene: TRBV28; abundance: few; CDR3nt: TGTGCCAGCAGTATTCCCGGACAGCCGACCGGGGAGCTGTTTTTT; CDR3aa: CASSIPGQPTGELFF
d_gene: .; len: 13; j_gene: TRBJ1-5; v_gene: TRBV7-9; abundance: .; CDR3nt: TGTGCCAGCACCCGCGATGGCAATCAGCCCCAGCATTTT; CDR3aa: CASTRDGNQPQHF
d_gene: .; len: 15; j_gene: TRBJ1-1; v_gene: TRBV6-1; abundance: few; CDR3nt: TGTGCCAGCAGTGGCAACCCAGACACCCGATTTTACGCTTTCTTT; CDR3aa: CASSGNPDTRFYAFF
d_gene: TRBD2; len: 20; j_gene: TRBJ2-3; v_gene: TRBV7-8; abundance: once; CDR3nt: TGTGCCAGCAGCTTAGCGAAGGGGAATAGACTAGCGGGAGAAGCAGATACGCAGTATTTT; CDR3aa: CASSLAKGNRLAGEADTQYF
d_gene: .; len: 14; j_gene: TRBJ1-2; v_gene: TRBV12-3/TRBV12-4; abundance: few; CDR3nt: TGTGCCAGCAGTTTACACGGATTTAACTATGGCTACACCTTC; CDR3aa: CASSLHGFNYGYTF
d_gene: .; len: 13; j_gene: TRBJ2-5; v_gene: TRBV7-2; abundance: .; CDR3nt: TGTGCCAGCAGCCGGGATTCAGTAGAGACCCAGTACTTC; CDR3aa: CASSRDSVETQYF
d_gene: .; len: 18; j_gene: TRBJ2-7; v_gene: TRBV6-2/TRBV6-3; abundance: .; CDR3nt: TGTGCCAGCAGTTACTCGTTTGGCGGGACGGTGGGATACTACGAGCAGTACTTC; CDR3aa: CASSYSFGGTVGYYEQYF
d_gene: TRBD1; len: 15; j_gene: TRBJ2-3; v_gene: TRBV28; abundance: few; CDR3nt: TGTGCCAGCAGCGACCGGGACAGTAGCACAGATACGCAGTATTTT; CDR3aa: CASSDRDSSTDTQYF
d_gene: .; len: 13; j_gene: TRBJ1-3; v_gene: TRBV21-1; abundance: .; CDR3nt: TGTGCCAGCAGCATAGGGGTTGGAAACACCATATATTTT; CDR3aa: CASSIGVGNTIYF
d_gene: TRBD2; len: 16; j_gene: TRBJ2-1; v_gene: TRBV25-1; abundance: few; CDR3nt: TGTGCCAGCAGTCCATCCCTAGCGGGAGACGACGGTGAGCAGTTCTTC; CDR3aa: CASSPSLAGDDGEQFF
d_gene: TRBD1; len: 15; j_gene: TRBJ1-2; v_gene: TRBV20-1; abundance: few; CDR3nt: TGCAGTGCTAGTAAATTACAGGGGCTTGGTTATGGCTACACCTTC; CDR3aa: CSASKLQGLGYGYTF
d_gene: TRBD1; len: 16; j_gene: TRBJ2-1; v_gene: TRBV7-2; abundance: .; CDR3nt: TGTGCCAGCAGCTTAGGGAGGGACAGGGACTACAATGAGCAGTTCTTC; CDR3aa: CASSLGRDRDYNEQFF
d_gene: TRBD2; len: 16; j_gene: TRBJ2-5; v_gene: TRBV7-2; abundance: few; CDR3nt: TGTGCCAGCAGCTTAGGATCAGTGGCTAGCGGAGAGACCCAGTACTTC; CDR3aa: CASSLGSVASGETQYF